In this sample, the clone carrying this T cell receptor beta chain turned up many times. What it recognizes is unknown. TCRdb re-called the reads with MiXCR, one entry per CDR3 protein. The table shows over 85,000 distinct CDR3 sequences, with approximately 15% occurring only once. V was pared by 0 bases and J by 2 bases, with 14 bases between. Germline CDR1 reads SGHTA; CDR2 reads FQGNSA. This CDR3 spans 16 amino acids. The sample comes from a study of T cell repertoires in cytomegalovirus infection. Regarding the study as a whole: Cumulative public TCR beta family frequency identified CMV carriers with the relevant HLA.

The sequenced material came from PBMCs. The clonotype was recovered from a human donor in good health (CMV status not recorded). Some clones in this sample may be carry-over from other donors' samples. The rearrangement links TRBV7-2 to TRBJ2-7; tentative D call: TRBD2 (6 bases). CDR3 amino acids: CASSLAPGLMTYEQYF. The CDR3 DNA sequence: TGTGCCAGCAGCTTAGCGCCGGGACTTATGACCTACGAGCAGTACTTC.